Presented here are 26 T cell receptor beta chains from one specimen sequenced in a study of cytotoxic CD8 clonotypes in ibrutinib-treated CLL. Only in-frame clones appear in the TCRdb table, and some are missing; sequencing was by immunoSEQ multiplex PCR. The sample includes more than 85,000 clones, approximately 82% of them seen just once. Sample: PBMCs, taken after 12 months of ibrutinib treatment. These receptors originate from a human donor with chronic lymphocytic leukemia.

The chain joins TRBV6-6 to TRBJ2-3; TRBD1 agrees at 10 bases. Germline CDR1 and CDR2: MNHNY and SVGAGI (reference sequence). The J segment lost 3 bases and the V segment lost 5 bases, leaving 5 bases of the junction unmatched. The CDR3 loop spans 15 amino acids. The CDR3 loop is CASSMGQGKTDTQYF. As DNA, the CDR3 is TGTGCCAGCAGTATGGGACAGGGGAAAACAGATACGCAGTATTTT.

V usage is TRBV7-2 and J usage is TRBJ2-2, with 11 positions matching TRBD1. This CDR3 spans 19 amino acids. Germline assignment: CDR1 SGHTA and CDR2 FQGNSA. The J segment lost 4 bases and the V segment lost 2 bases, leaving 12 bases of the junction unmatched. The CDR3 DNA is TGTGCCAGCAGCTTACGTTTCGGGACAGGGGGGTCCAGCACCGGGGAGCTGTTTTTT. Protein sequence: CASSLRFGTGGSSTGELFF.

The chain employs TRBV13 and TRBJ1-5; D gene uncertain. The CDR3 has 14 amino acids. Per germline, CDR1 PRHDT and CDR2 FYEKMQ (reference sequence). Trimming left V 5 bases short and J 1 base short, with 9 bases between. The CDR3, as DNA: TGTGCCAGCAGCCGTCGAAGCAGCAATCAGCCCCAGCATTTT. Encoded protein: CASSRRSSNQPQHF.

The V call is TRBV9, the J call TRBJ2-7, with D perhaps TRBD2 (5 bases). V lost 0 bases and J lost 2, with 12 bases in between. Germline V gene sequence: CDR1 SGDLS, CDR2 YYNGEE. This CDR3 region has 15 residues. CDR3 sequence: CASSVASGSAYEQYF. In DNA, the CDR3 is TGTGCCAGCAGCGTAGCATCGGGGAGCGCCTACGAGCAGTACTTC.

This chain uses TRBV25-1 with TRBJ2-5; D is possibly TRBD2 (5 bases). Germline V lookup: CDR1 MGHDK, CDR2 SYGVNS. Trimming removed 7 bases from V and 5 bases from J, with 11 bases in between. This CDR3 comprises 12 residues. The CDR3 is CASMASGETQYF. CDR3 in DNA: TGTGCCAGCATGGCATCGGGGGAGACCCAGTACTTC.

V usage is TRBV19 and J usage is TRBJ2-7, with D perhaps matching TRBD1 (6 bases). The CDR3 is made up of 12 amino acids. Germline V gives CDR1 LNHDA, CDR2 SQIVND (reference sequence). V was clipped by 5 bases and J by 7 bases, with 12 bases between them. The CDR3 DNA reads as TGTGCCAGTAGTGCTCAGGGGAGAGAGCAGTACTTC. It translates to CASSAQGREQYF.

CDR3 protein: CASSTLPGHEQFF. The CDR3 DNA sequence: TGTGCCAGTAGTACCCTCCCGGGCCATGAGCAGTTCTTC. The chain employs TRBV19 and TRBJ2-1; D remains ambiguous. V was trimmed by 4 bases and J by 8 bases, leaving 12 bases between them. The germline V gene has CDR1 LNHDA and CDR2 SQIVND (reference sequence). The CDR3 extends over 13 amino acids.

This clone was observed a single time. CDR3: CASSEGGGGEKLFF. The DNA for the CDR3 is TGTGCCAGCAGTGAAGGGGGGGGAGGTGAAAAACTGTTTTTT. V and J are TRBV2 and TRBJ1-4; possible D gene TRBD1, 5 bases. V lost 1 base, J lost 7 bases, and 10 bases lay in between. The CDR3 consists of 14 residues. The V gene's germline CDR1 is SNHLY and CDR2 FYNNEI.

The chain recombines TRBV28 with TRBJ2-7; D is uncertain. V dropped 2 bases and J dropped 5 bases, with 7 bases sitting between them. The CDR3 runs 12 residues. Germline CDR1 reads MDHEN; CDR2 reads SYDVKM. CDR3 DNA: TGTGCCAGCAGTTTACGTGCCCACGAGCAGTACTTC. Protein sequence: CASSLRAHEQYF.

This sequence joins TRBV14 and TRBJ1-1; perhaps TRBD1 as D (6 bases). This CDR3 is 15 amino acids long. V was shortened by 0 bases and J by 6 bases, with 14 bases between the two germline ends. Germline values: CDR1 SGHDN, CDR2 FVKESK. CDR3 loop: CASSQDSQGAAEAFF. In DNA form, the CDR3 reads TGTGCCAGCAGCCAAGACTCACAGGGAGCTGCTGAAGCTTTCTTT.

The genes are TRBV6-6 and TRBJ2-5; 10 bases are a match to TRBD2. V was pared by 5 bases and J by 0 bases, with 6 bases of the junction left unmatched. The germline gives CDR1 MNHNY, CDR2 SVGAGI (reference sequence). This CDR3 contains 16 residues. CDR3 region: CASSPSAGGYQETQYF. CDR3 in DNA: TGTGCCAGCAGTCCATCAGCGGGGGGGTACCAAGAGACCCAGTACTTC.

Of note for this clone: Additional DNA sequences in this sample encode the identical CDR3. The chain carries TRBV27 and TRBJ1-6; D might be TRBD1 (5 bases). V dropped 6 bases and J dropped 4 bases, with 7 bases sitting between them. From germline, CDR1 is MNHEY and CDR2 SMNVEV (reference sequence). The CDR3 consists of 13 residues. CDR3 sequence (DNA): TGTGCCAGCAGCAGGGATTATAATTCACCCCTCCACTTT. This sequence encodes CASSRDYNSPLHF.

The table lists this clone with a few counts. This rearrangement joins TRBV27 to TRBJ2-1, with 8 bases matching TRBD1. V gave up 2 bases and J gave up 2 bases; unmatched junction bases: 2. Germline V gene sequence: CDR1 MNHEY, CDR2 SMNVEV (reference sequence). This CDR3 is built from 15 residues. The CDR3 sequence is CASSLEGQAYNEQFF. CDR3 DNA sequence: TGTGCCAGCAGTTTAGAGGGACAGGCCTACAATGAGCAGTTCTTC.

V gene TRBV7-3 combines with J gene TRBJ2-5; 7 bases map to TRBD1. The V and J ends lost 5 bases and 0 bases, in that order; junction bases with no gene match: 6. The CDR3 covers 15 residues. Germline values: CDR1 SGHTA, CDR2 FQGTGA. The CDR3 sequence is CASSQGQTNQETQYF. Here the CDR3 DNA reads TGTGCCAGCAGCCAGGGACAGACCAACCAAGAGACCCAGTACTTC.

The chain links TRBV9 to TRBJ2-3, with 9 bases lining up with TRBD1. Germline loops: CDR1 SGDLS, CDR2 YYNGEE. After removal of 3 bases from V and 0 bases from J, the junction contained 5 bases not matched to a gene. The CDR3 is 16 residues long. CDR3 in amino acids: CASSAGTGYSTDTQYF. The CDR3 DNA is TGTGCCAGCAGCGCTGGGACAGGGTATAGCACAGATACGCAGTATTTT.

This clone was seen once. The chain uses TRBV29-1 and TRBJ2-3, with TRBD1 identical over 9 bases. V lost 6 bases and J lost 4; bases outside the gene matches: 5. This CDR3 is built from 13 residues. Germline CDR1 and CDR2: SQVTM and ANQGSEA. In DNA form, the CDR3 reads TGCAGCGTACCACAGGGGGCAGCAGATACGCAGTATTTT. Translated, it gives CSVPQGAADTQYF.

The table lists this clone with many counts. The chain is built from TRBV6-1 and TRBJ1-2; D gene unclear. This CDR3 comprises 13 residues. CDR1 is MNHNS and CDR2 is SASEGT in the germline V gene. V dropped 6 bases and J dropped 8 bases, with 16 bases sitting between them. CDR3 in DNA: TGTGCCAGCAGCGTGGCAGGACCAAGCGGCTACACCTTC. Its translation is CASSVAGPSGYTF.

A few counts support this clone. V is TRBV19 and J is TRBJ2-7, with 13 bases lining up with TRBD2. V lost 4 bases to trimming and J lost 7 bases; unmatched junction nucleotides: 1. Germline values: CDR1 LNHDA, CDR2 SQIVND (reference sequence). CDR3 size: 13 residues. The CDR3 loop is CASSRGLAGEQYF. The CDR3 DNA follows: TGTGCCAGTAGTAGGGGACTAGCGGGAGAGCAGTACTTC. The full variable domain, rest sourced from reference TRBV19 and TRBJ2-7, is DGGITQSPKYLFRKEGQNVTLSCEQNLNHDAMYWYRQDPGQGLRLIYYSQIVNDFQKGDIAEGYSVSREKKESFPLTVTSAQKNPTAFYLCASSRGLAGEQYFGPGTRLTVT.

The chain uses TRBV2 and TRBJ1-2, with unresolved D. Trimming removed 4 bases from V and 6 bases from J, with 9 bases in between. The germline V gene has CDR1 SNHLY and CDR2 FYNNEI. The CDR3 has 12 residues. CDR3: CASSGEDDGYTF. DNA for the CDR3: TGTGCCAGCAGTGGAGAGGACGATGGCTACACCTTC. The entire variable domain, with the rest obtained from reference TRBV2 and TRBJ1-2, is as follows: EPEVTQTPSHQVTQMGQEVILRCVPISNHLYFYWYRQILGQKVEFLVSFYNNEISEKSEIFDDQFSVERPDGSNFTLKIRSTKLEDSAMYFCASSGEDDGYTFGSGTRLTVV.

The chain links TRBV11-3 to TRBJ1-1, with D unresolved. Germline V gene data show CDR1 as SGHNT and CDR2 as YENEEA. Trimming shortened V by 1 base and J by 5 bases, and 8 bases separated the two germline ends. The CDR3 is made up of 13 amino acids. The CDR3 DNA follows: TGTGCCAGCAGCTTAGCCACCGATACTGAAGCTTTCTTT. Translation: CASSLATDTEAFF.

In DNA, the CDR3 is TGTGCCAGCTCACCAGGGACAGCGAACACCGGGGAGCTGTTTTTT. Amino acid sequence: CASSPGTANTGELFF. The chain has TRBV18 and TRBJ2-2, with 7 positions matching TRBD1. V gave up 2 bases and J gave up 0 bases; unmatched junction bases: 0. Germline V gene sequence: CDR1 KGHSH, CDR2 LQKENI. CDR3 length equals 15 residues.

The CDR3 sequence is CASSFRQGRLNEQFF. For the CDR3, the DNA is TGTGCCAGCAGCTTTCGACAGGGGCGACTCAATGAGCAGTTCTTC. This sequence joins TRBV13 and TRBJ2-1, with 8 nucleotides matching TRBD1. CDR3 size: 15 residues. The V and J ends lost 3 bases and 6 bases, in that order; junction bases with no gene match: 7. The germline gives CDR1 PRHDT, CDR2 FYEKMQ (reference sequence).

V usage is TRBV7-2 and J usage is TRBJ1-6; weak D call: TRBD1 (6 bases). CDR3 length: 15 amino acids. V lost 1 base and J lost 6, with 10 bases in between. Germline CDR1 and CDR2: SGHTA and FQGNSA. CDR3 protein: CASSLVVGGNSPLHF. For the CDR3, the DNA is TGTGCCAGCAGCTTAGTGGTAGGGGGTAATTCACCCCTCCACTTT.

The CDR3 loop is CSVDASSLQVLPRNEQFF. The CDR3, as DNA: TGCAGCGTTGATGCCTCTAGCTTACAGGTCTTACCAAGGAATGAGCAGTTCTTC. V gene TRBV29-1 combines with J gene TRBJ2-1; perhaps D is TRBD1 or TRBD2 (5 bases each). CDR3 length: 18 amino acids. V was cut by 3 bases and J by 7 bases, with 28 bases left in between. Germline assignment: CDR1 SQVTM and CDR2 ANQGSEA.

The rearrangement uses TRBV11-2 and TRBJ1-6; D not certain. Deletions cut 2 bases from V and 7 bases from J, with 9 bases between. The CDR3 covers 14 residues. CDR1 and CDR2 from the germline V gene are SGHAT and FQNNGV. CDR3 DNA sequence: TGTGCCAGCAGCTTATATGGAGGGAATTCACCCCTCCACTTT. Translated, it gives CASSLYGGNSPLHF. Full variable domain (missing parts from reference TRBV11-2 and TRBJ1-6): EAGVAQSPRYKIIEKRQSVAFWCNPISGHATLYWYQQILGQGPKLLIQFQNNGVVDDSQLPKDRFSAERLKGVDSTLKIQPAKLEDSAVYLCASSLYGGNSPLHFGNGTRLTVT.

This clone was counted many times. The chain has TRBV13 and TRBJ2-1; D is tentatively TRBD1 or TRBD2 (7 bases each). Trimming pared 4 bases from V and 6 bases from J, leaving 16 bases between. The germline gives CDR1 PRHDT, CDR2 FYEKMQ (reference sequence). The CDR3 length is 15 residues. CDR3: CASSWKGRGGNEQFF. The CDR3 DNA is TGTGCCAGCAGCTGGAAGGGCAGGGGGGGCAATGAGCAGTTCTTC.